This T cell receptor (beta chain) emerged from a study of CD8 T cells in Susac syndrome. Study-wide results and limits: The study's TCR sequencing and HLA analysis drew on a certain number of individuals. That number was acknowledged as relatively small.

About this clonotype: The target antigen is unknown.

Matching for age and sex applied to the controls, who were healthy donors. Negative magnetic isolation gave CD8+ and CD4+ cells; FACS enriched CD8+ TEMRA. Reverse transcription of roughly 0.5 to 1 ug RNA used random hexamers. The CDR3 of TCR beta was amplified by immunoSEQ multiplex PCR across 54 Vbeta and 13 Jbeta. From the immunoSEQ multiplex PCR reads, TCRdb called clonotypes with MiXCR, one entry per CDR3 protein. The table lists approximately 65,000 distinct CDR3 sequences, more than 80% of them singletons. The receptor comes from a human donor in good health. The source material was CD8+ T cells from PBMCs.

The CDR3 protein is CASSVAGVSDYGYTF. As DNA, the CDR3 is TGTGCCAGCAGCGTAGCGGGCGTGTCCGATTATGGCTACACCTTC. The chain recombines TRBV9 with TRBJ1-2; D is unresolved. The length of the CDR3 is 15 residues. With 0 bases removed from V and 5 bases from J, the gap between germline ends came to 14 bases. Looked up from germline, CDR1 is SGDLS and CDR2 is YYNGEE.